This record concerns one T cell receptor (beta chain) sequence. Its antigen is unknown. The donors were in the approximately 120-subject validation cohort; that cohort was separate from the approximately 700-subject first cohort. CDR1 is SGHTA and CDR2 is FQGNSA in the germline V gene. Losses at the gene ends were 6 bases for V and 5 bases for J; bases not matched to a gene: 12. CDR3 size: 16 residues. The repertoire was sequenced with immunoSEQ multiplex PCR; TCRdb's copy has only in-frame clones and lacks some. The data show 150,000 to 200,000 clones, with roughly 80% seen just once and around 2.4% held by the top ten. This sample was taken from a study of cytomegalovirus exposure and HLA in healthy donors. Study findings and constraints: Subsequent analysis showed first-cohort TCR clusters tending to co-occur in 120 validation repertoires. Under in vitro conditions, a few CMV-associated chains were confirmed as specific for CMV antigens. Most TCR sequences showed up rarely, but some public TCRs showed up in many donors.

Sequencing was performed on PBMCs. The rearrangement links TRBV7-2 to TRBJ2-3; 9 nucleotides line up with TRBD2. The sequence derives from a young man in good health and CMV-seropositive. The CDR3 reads CASRPGWRGGLDTQYF. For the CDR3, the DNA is TGTGCCAGCAGGCCCGGGTGGCGGGGGGGATTAGATACGCAGTATTTT.